The T cell receptor beta chain under discussion was sequenced for a study of control samples from healthy donors and cancer patients. Assay: immunoSEQ multiplex PCR; the TCRdb copy retains only in-frame clones and omits some. The sample contains 45,000 to 65,000 clones, 88% of which appear only once. The CDR3 extends over 13 amino acids. Per the germline V gene, CDR1 is LGHDT and CDR2 is YNNKEL (reference sequence). Trimming removed 3 bases from V and 5 bases from J, with 8 bases in between. This sequence was found in a man in his fifties or sixties with head and neck cancer. The specimen was PBMCs. The V gene is TRBV3-1 (or the pseudogene TRBV3-2), the J gene TRBJ2-1, with D possibly matching TRBD2 (5 bases). CDR3 residues: CASSQDLNNEQFF. The CDR3 region has the DNA TGTGCCAGCAGCCAGGACTTAAACAATGAGCAGTTCTTC.